This T cell receptor beta chain was identified in a study of cytotoxic CD8 clonotypes in ibrutinib-treated CLL. V shed 5 bases and J shed 0 bases, with 8 bases lying between them. Germline CDR1 is SGHRS and CDR2 is YFSETQ. This CDR3 is built from 13 residues. Produced via immunoSEQ multiplex PCR; TCRdb's table is partial and in-frame only. The sample has more than 85,000 clones, more than 75% seen once. Material: PBMCs, obtained after 12 months of ibrutinib treatment. The V and J genes are TRBV5-1 and TRBJ1-2; D is ambiguous. This TCR came from a human donor with chronic lymphocytic leukemia. The CDR3, as DNA: TGCGCCAGCAGGCGGGAGGCTAACTATGGCTACACCTTC. As protein: CASRREANYGYTF.